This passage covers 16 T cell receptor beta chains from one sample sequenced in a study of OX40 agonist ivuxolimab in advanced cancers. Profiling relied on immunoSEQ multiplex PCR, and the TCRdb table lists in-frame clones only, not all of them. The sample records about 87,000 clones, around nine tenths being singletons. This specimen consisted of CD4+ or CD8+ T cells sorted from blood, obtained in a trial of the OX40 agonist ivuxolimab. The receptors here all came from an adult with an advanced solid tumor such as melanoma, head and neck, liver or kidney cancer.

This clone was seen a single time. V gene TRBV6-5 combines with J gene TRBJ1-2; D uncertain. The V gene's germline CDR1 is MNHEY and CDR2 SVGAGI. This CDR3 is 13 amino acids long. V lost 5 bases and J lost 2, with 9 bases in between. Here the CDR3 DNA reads TGTGCCAGCAGTCCATCCGCAAACTATGGCTACACCTTC. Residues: CASSPSANYGYTF.

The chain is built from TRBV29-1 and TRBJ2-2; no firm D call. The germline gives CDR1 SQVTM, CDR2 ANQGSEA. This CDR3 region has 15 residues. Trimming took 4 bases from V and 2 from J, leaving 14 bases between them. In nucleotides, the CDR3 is TGCAGCGTTGGCGTGAACCGAGGAAACACCGGGGAGCTGTTTTTT. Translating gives CSVGVNRGNTGELFF.

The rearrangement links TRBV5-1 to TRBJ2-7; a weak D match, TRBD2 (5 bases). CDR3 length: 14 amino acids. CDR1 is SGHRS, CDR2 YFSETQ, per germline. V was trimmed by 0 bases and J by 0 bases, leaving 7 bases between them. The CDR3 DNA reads TGCGCCAGCAGCTTGGACACTAGCTCCTACGAGCAGTACTTC. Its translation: CASSLDTSSYEQYF.

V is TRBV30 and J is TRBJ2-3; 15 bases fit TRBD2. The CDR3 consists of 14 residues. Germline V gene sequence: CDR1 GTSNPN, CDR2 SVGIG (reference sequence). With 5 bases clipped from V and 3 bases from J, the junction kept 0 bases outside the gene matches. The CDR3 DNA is TGTGCCTGGGGGACTAGCGGGGGGACAGATACGCAGTATTTT. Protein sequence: CAWGTSGGTDTQYF.

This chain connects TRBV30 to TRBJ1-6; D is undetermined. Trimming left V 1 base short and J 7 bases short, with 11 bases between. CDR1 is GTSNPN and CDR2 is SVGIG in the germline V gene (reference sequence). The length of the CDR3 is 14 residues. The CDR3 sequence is CAWSGVIENSPLHF. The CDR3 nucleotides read TGTGCCTGGAGTGGAGTGATCGAGAATTCACCCCTCCACTTT.

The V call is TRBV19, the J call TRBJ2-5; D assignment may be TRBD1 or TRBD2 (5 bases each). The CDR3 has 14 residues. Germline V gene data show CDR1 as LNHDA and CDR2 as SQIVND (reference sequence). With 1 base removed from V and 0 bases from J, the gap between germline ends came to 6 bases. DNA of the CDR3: TGTGCCAGTAGTATAGGAGGGGACCAAGAGACCCAGTACTTC. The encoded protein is CASSIGGDQETQYF. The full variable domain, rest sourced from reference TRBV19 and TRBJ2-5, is DGGITQSPKYLFRKEGQNVTLSCEQNLNHDAMYWYRQDPGQGLRLIYYSQIVNDFQKGDIAEGYSVSREKKESFPLTVTSAQKNPTAFYLCASSIGGDQETQYFGPGTRLLVL.

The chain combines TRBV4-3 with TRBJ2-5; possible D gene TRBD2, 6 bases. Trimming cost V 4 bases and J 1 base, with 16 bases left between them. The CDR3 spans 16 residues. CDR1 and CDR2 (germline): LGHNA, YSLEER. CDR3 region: CASSRGIGAGQETQYF. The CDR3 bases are TGCGCCAGCAGCCGAGGGATCGGAGCGGGCCAAGAGACCCAGTACTTC.

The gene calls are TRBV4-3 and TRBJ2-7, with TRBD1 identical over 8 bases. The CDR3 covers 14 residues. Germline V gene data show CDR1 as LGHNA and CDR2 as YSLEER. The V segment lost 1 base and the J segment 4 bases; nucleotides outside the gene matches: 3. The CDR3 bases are TGCGCCAGCAGCCAAGGGACAGGGTTGTACGAGCAGTACTTC. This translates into CASSQGTGLYEQYF.

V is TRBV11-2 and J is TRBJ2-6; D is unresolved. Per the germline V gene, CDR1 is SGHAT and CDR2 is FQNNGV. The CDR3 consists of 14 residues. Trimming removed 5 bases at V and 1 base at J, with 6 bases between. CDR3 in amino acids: CASSVSSGANVLTF. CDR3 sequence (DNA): TGTGCCAGCAGCGTCTCGTCTGGGGCCAACGTCCTGACTTTC.

CDR3 in DNA: TGCGCCAGCAGCCCCACTAGCGCCAAAAACATTCAGTACTTC. This codes for CASSPTSAKNIQYF. The rearrangement joins TRBV5-1 to TRBJ2-4; TRBD2 might be the D (6 bases). The CDR3 runs to 14 residues. The germline gives CDR1 SGHRS, CDR2 YFSETQ. V shed 4 bases and J shed 1 base, with 9 bases lying between them.

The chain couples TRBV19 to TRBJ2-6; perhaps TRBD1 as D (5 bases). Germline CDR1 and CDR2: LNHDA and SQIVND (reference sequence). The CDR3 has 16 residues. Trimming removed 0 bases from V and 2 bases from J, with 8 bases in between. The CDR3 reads CASSIDGRAGANVLTF. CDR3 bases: TGTGCCAGTAGTATAGACGGCAGGGCTGGGGCCAACGTCCTGACTTTC.

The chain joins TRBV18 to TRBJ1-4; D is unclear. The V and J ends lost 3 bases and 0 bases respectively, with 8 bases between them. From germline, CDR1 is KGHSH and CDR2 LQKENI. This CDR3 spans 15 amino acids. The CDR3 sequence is CASSPESATNEKLFF. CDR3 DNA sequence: TGTGCCAGCTCACCGGAGAGTGCAACTAATGAAAAACTGTTTTTT.

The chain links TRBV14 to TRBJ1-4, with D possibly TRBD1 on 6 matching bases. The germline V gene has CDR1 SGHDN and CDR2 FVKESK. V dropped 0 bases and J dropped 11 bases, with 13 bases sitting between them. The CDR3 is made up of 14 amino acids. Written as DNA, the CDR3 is TGTGCCAGCAGCCAAGATTTAATACAGGGTAAACTGTTTTTT. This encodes CASSQDLIQGKLFF.

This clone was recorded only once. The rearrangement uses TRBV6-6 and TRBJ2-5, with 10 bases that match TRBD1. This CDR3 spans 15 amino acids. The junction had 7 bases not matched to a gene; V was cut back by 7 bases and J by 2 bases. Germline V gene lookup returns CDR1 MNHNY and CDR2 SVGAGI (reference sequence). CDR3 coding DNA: TGTGCCAGCAAGGGGGGGACAGGGGATCAAGAGACCCAGTACTTC. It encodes CASKGGTGDQETQYF.

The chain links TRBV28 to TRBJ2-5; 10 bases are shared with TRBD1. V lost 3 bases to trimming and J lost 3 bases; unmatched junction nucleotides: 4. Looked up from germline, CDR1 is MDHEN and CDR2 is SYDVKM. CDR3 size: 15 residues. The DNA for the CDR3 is TGTGCCAGCAGTTTTTCCGGGACAGGGGAAGAGACCCAGTACTTC. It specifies CASSFSGTGEETQYF. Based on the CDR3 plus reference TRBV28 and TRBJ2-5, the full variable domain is DVKVTQSSRYLVKRTGEKVFLECVQDMDHENMFWYRQDPGLGLRLIYFSYDVKMKEKGDIPEGYSVSREKKERFSLILESASTNQTSMYLCASSFSGTGEETQYFGPGTRLLVL.

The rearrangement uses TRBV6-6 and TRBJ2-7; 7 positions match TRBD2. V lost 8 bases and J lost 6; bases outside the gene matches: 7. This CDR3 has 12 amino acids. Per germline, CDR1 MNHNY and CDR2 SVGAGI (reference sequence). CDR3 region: CASFKLASEQYF. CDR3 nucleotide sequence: TGTGCCAGCTTTAAACTAGCGTCCGAGCAGTACTTC.